Listed below are T cell receptor beta chains from one sample, sequenced in a study of beta chain features in type 1 diabetes. Here immunoSEQ multiplex PCR was the method, and the copy in TCRdb shows in-frame clones only, minus some. The sample consists of 120,000 to 150,000 clones, about 12% of them appearing once. The sequenced material came from central memory CD4+ T cells from blood. These receptors were collected from a man aged 18 to 35 with type 1 diabetes. CDR3s include the opening cysteine and the closing phenylalanine or tryptophan. A D gene is named only where the DNA matches it firmly. The size entry is marked missing in some rows and otherwise reads once, few, many or a size class.

d_call	v_call	j_call	clone_size	cdr3_nt	cdr3_aa
TRBD1	TRBV7-8	TRBJ2-5	NA	TGTGCCAGCAGCTTAGAAGGCAGGGGGGAGACCCAGTACTTC	CASSLEGRGETQYF
TRBD1	TRBV25-1	TRBJ1-2	NA	TGTGCCAGCAGTGATCTGGGACAGGGGGTGTATGGCTACACCTTC	CASSDLGQGVYGYTF
NA	TRBV5-6	TRBJ2-7	NA	TGTGCCAGCAGCCCTCCGGGAGTCCTAAGGGCATACGAGCAGTACTTC	CASSPPGVLRAYEQYF
NA	TRBV7-2	TRBJ2-1	few	TGTGCCAGCAGCCAAACCGGGTCCTCTAGGGAGCAGTTCTTC	CASSQTGSSREQFF
TRBD1	TRBV9	TRBJ2-7	few	TGTGCCAGCAGCGTGGCGACAGGGAGAGGCGAGCAGTACTTC	CASSVATGRGEQYF
NA	TRBV5-4	TRBJ2-5	few	TGTGCCAGCACTGTGGGGGGAATGCAAGAGACCCAGTACTTC	CASTVGGMQETQYF
NA	TRBV18	TRBJ2-5	many	TGTGCCAGCTCATACCGGGAGGTGGGACAGGCAATACAAGAGACCCAGTACTTC	CASSYREVGQAIQETQYF
NA	TRBV1	TRBJ1-5	NA	TGCACCAGCAGCCAAGCCCCAGGGGATCAGCCCCAGCATTTT	CTSSQAPGDQPQHF
NA	TRBV28	TRBJ2-5	few	TGTGCCAGCAGTCCCTCAGAACTCCAAGAGACCCAGTACTTC	CASSPSELQETQYF
NA	TRBV4-1	TRBJ2-5	NA	TGCGCCAGCAGCCCCCCGGGATCGGGCGGGGAGGAGACCCAGTACTTC	CASSPPGSGGEETQYF
NA	TRBV30	TRBJ1-1	NA	TGTGCCTGGAGTGTACTAGCTAGCACTGAAGCTTTCTTT	CAWSVLASTEAFF
NA	TRBV27	TRBJ1-2	NA	TGTGCCAGCAGTCCTAACAGGGACCGCTCGGGGGGCTACACCTTC	CASSPNRDRSGGYTF
NA	TRBV28	TRBJ2-3	few	TGTGCCACCCTCTCGGGGGTCGACACAGATACGCAGTATTTT	CATLSGVDTDTQYF
NA	TRBV5-1	TRBJ2-6	NA	TGCGCCAGCAAGACAGCACCAGTCTCTGGGGCCAACGTCCTGACTTTC	CASKTAPVSGANVLTF
NA	TRBV6-5	TRBJ2-2	NA	TGTGCCAGCAGCCTCGTGAGGGGCGGGGAGCTGTTTTTT	CASSLVRGGELFF
NA	TRBV5-4	TRBJ2-2	many	TGTGCCAGCAGCGTGGGATTCGGCACCGGGGAGCTGTTTTTT	CASSVGFGTGELFF
NA	TRBV28	TRBJ2-5	few	NA	CASSSSDIQETQYF
TRBD1	TRBV6-5	TRBJ1-1	NA	TGTGCCAGCAGCGGGACAGGGGGGACGAACACTGAAGCTTTCTTT	CASSGTGGTNTEAFF
NA	TRBV7-9	TRBJ2-3	NA	TGTGCCAGCAGCTCTGCAGGCACAGATACGCAGTATTTT	CASSSAGTDTQYF
NA	TRBV5-1	TRBJ1-2	few	TGCGCCAGCACTATGACAGGCGATGGCTACACCTTC	CASTMTGDGYTF
NA	TRBV27	TRBJ1-1	few	TGTGCCAGCAGAGGGCAGGGGAACACTGAAGCTTTCTTT	CASRGQGNTEAFF
NA	TRBV9	TRBJ2-7	NA	TGTGCCAGCAGCGAGGGACCTAGGTTGCGCGACGAGCAGTACTTC	CASSEGPRLRDEQYF
TRBD2	TRBV11-1	TRBJ2-5	NA	TGTGCCAGCAGCTTATCCCCTAGCGGACAAGAGACCCAGTACTTC	CASSLSPSGQETQYF